These 27 T cell receptor beta chains originate from one sample sequenced in a study of OX40 agonist ivuxolimab in advanced cancers. Some clones are missing from TCRdb's copy, which holds only in-frame ones; the method was immunoSEQ multiplex PCR. The sample has some 63,000 clones, over 75% seen once. The sample consisted of CD4+ or CD8+ T cells sorted from blood, taken in a trial of the OX40 agonist ivuxolimab. These TCRs come from an adult with an advanced solid tumor such as melanoma, head and neck, liver or kidney cancer.

The V and J genes are TRBV5-6 and TRBJ1-2; 7 bases fit TRBD1. The ends lost 6 bases at V and 10 bases at J; junction bases unmatched: 6. CDR1 and CDR2 (germline): SGHDT, YYEEEE. The CDR3 length is 11 residues. The CDR3 reads CASNGDSAYTF. The CDR3 region has the DNA TGTGCCAGCAATGGGGACAGTGCCTACACCTTC.

This sequence joins TRBV9 and TRBJ2-5; 9 positions match TRBD2. This CDR3 is 16 amino acids long. Germline CDR1 SGDLS, CDR2 YYNGEE. Trimming at V came to 3 bases and at J to 5 bases, leaving 11 bases not matched to a gene. CDR3 DNA sequence: TGTGCCAGCAGCGAGGGGCTAGCGGGAACAGGCGAGACCCAGTACTTC. It translates to CASSEGLAGTGETQYF.

The chain employs TRBV2 and TRBJ2-1; 13 positions match TRBD2. Germline V lookup: CDR1 SNHLY, CDR2 FYNNEI. The CDR3 runs 16 residues. Trimming cost V 1 base and J 8 bases; bases outside gene matches: 5. The CDR3 bases are TGTGCCAGCAGTGAAGTCGGGACTAGCGGGAAGGATGAGCAGTTCTTC. It specifies CASSEVGTSGKDEQFF.

The chain couples TRBV7-2 to TRBJ1-6, with 7 bases identical to TRBD1. Germline CDR1 is SGHTA and CDR2 is FQGNSA. The ends lost 5 bases at V and 8 bases at J; junction bases unmatched: 9. This CDR3 has 15 residues. The CDR3 protein is CASSPTGWGDSPLHF. The CDR3 nucleotides read TGTGCCAGCAGCCCGACAGGGTGGGGGGATTCACCCCTCCACTTT.

The rearrangement links TRBV4-2 to TRBJ2-3; D ambiguous. Deletions cut 1 base from V and 8 bases from J, with 7 bases between. Looked up from germline, CDR1 is LGHNA and CDR2 is YNFKEQ. The CDR3 spans 12 residues. In nucleotides, the CDR3 is TGTGCCAGCAGCCAAGGAATGGGTACGCAGTATTTT. Its protein product is CASSQGMGTQYF.

The chain joins TRBV27 to TRBJ1-1; D remains unclear. Germline V gene data show CDR1 as MNHEY and CDR2 as SMNVEV (reference sequence). Trimming took 3 bases from V and 1 from J, leaving 6 bases between them. This CDR3 is built from 13 residues. The CDR3 here is CASSFLKNTEAFF. CDR3 DNA sequence: TGTGCCAGCAGTTTCCTTAAGAACACTGAAGCTTTCTTT.

This sequence joins TRBV9 and TRBJ2-3; D is ambiguous. Germline assignment: CDR1 SGDLS and CDR2 YYNGEE. The V end lost 3 bases, the J end lost 2 bases, and 4 bases lay between the germline ends. This CDR3 has 12 residues. CDR3 sequence reads: CASSAHTDTQYF. DNA for the CDR3: TGTGCCAGCAGCGCCCACACAGATACGCAGTATTTT.

This clone turned up a few times. The chain carries TRBV6-5 and TRBJ2-2, with TRBD1 matching over 9 bases. The CDR3 length is 15 residues. Germline V gives CDR1 MNHEY, CDR2 SVGAGI. Trimming removed 1 base from V and 5 bases from J; junction bases left unmatched: 2. The chain's CDR3 is CASSYYRGQTGELFF. CDR3 DNA: TGTGCCAGCAGTTACTACAGGGGGCAAACCGGGGAGCTGTTTTTT.

The rearrangement links TRBV11-1 to TRBJ2-3; TRBD2 matches at 9 bases. From germline, CDR1 is SGHAT and CDR2 FQDESV (reference sequence). CDR3 length: 15 residues. V lost 1 base to trimming and J lost 4 bases; unmatched junction nucleotides: 3. The CDR3 loop reads CASSLGGGRADTQYF. CDR3 bases: TGTGCCAGCAGCTTAGGTGGCGGGAGGGCAGATACGCAGTATTTT. The full variable domain, in which reference TRBV11-1 and TRBJ2-3 provide the parts outside the CDR3, is EAEVAQSPRYKITEKSQAVAFWCDPISGHATLYWYRQILGQGPELLVQFQDESVVDDSQLPKDRFSAERLKGVDSTLKIQPAELGDSAMYLCASSLGGGRADTQYFGPGTRLTVL.

The chain links TRBV19 to TRBJ1-4, with D unresolved. Per germline, CDR1 LNHDA and CDR2 SQIVND (reference sequence). Deletions cut 5 bases from V and 0 bases from J, with 7 bases between. The CDR3 covers 14 residues. CDR3 loop: CASSAGTTNEKLFF. CDR3 DNA sequence: TGTGCCAGTAGTGCTGGAACAACTAATGAAAAACTGTTTTTT.

The chain joins TRBV5-1 to TRBJ2-7; 9 bases match TRBD1. The CDR3 loop spans 14 amino acids. CDR1 SGHRS and CDR2 YFSETQ come from the germline V gene. Losses at the gene ends were 5 bases for V and 2 bases for J; bases not matched to a gene: 5. This CDR3 reads CASRGTGRPYEQYF. As DNA, the CDR3 is TGCGCCAGCAGGGGGACAGGGCGACCCTACGAGCAGTACTTC.

The genes are TRBV6-5 and TRBJ2-7; TRBD2 matches 9 bases. CDR1 is MNHEY and CDR2 is SVGAGI in the germline V gene. The CDR3 extends over 15 amino acids. Trimming removed 5 bases from V and 2 bases from J; junction bases left unmatched: 7. CDR3: CASSMAGGLTYEQYF. CDR3 nucleotide sequence: TGTGCCAGCAGTATGGCGGGGGGGCTGACCTACGAGCAGTACTTC.

This chain uses TRBV6-1 with TRBJ1-3, with D tentatively TRBD1 (5 bases). The V and J ends lost 6 bases and 4 bases respectively, with 16 bases between them. The CDR3 totals 15 residues. The germline V gene encodes CDR1 MNHNS and CDR2 SASEGT. CDR3 DNA: TGTGCCAGCAGGAATGGAACAGGTTTAGGAAACACCATATATTTT. It encodes CASRNGTGLGNTIYF.

This chain connects TRBV5-8 to TRBJ2-5, with TRBD2 as a possible D gene (6 bases). There are 15 residues in the CDR3. From germline, CDR1 is SGHTS and CDR2 YDEGEE. The V end was cut by 4 bases, the J end by 5 bases, with 18 bases between. DNA of the CDR3: TGTGCCAGCAGCCAATCCGGGACGGAGGGGGAGACCCAGTACTTC. It codes for CASSQSGTEGETQYF.

V and J are TRBV15 and TRBJ2-5; 7 bases map to TRBD1. The V gene end was trimmed by 1 base and the J gene end by 4 bases; junction bases not matched to a gene: 6. Germline V gene sequence: CDR1 LNHNV, CDR2 YYDKDF (reference sequence). This CDR3 has 15 amino acids. The CDR3 spells CATSRVTGSVETQYF. CDR3 in DNA: TGTGCCACCAGCAGAGTGACAGGGAGTGTAGAGACCCAGTACTTC.

The V call is TRBV14, the J call TRBJ1-6, with a weak D call TRBD1 (5 bases). Germline assignment: CDR1 SGHDN and CDR2 FVKESK. The V end was cut by 1 base, the J end by 7 bases, with 11 bases between. The CDR3 totals 15 residues. The CDR3 loop reads CASSQVDRANSPLHF. The DNA for the CDR3 is TGTGCCAGCAGCCAAGTTGACAGAGCCAATTCACCCCTCCACTTT.

J is TRBJ1-4 and V is TRBV29-1, with 7 bases that match TRBD1. Germline trimming cut 4 bases from V and 8 bases from J; bases unmatched to any gene: 7. This CDR3 is built from 13 residues. Per germline, CDR1 SQVTM and CDR2 ANQGSEA. CDR3 region: CSVGSRGGEKLFF. The CDR3 DNA reads TGCAGCGTTGGGAGCAGGGGGGGGGAAAAACTGTTTTTT.

This clone was detected only once. The chain has TRBV5-4 and TRBJ2-1; tentative D call: TRBD2 (5 bases). Trimming removed 1 base at V and 6 bases at J, with 8 bases between. Germline V gene lookup returns CDR1 SGHNT and CDR2 YYREEE (reference sequence). CDR3 length equals 13 residues. CDR3 nucleotide sequence: TGTGCCAGCAGCTTGCGAGGGAGCAATGAGCAGTTCTTC. Its protein is CASSLRGSNEQFF.

V is TRBV7-3 and J is TRBJ2-2, with D perhaps matching TRBD1 (6 bases). CDR1 SGHTA and CDR2 FQGTGA come from the germline V gene. The CDR3 is 15 amino acids. V gave up 1 base and J gave up 4 bases, with 10 bases separating them. This CDR3 reads CASSLKGDGTGELFF. The CDR3 nucleotides are TGTGCCAGCAGCTTAAAGGGGGACGGCACCGGGGAGCTGTTTTTT.

The rearrangement uses TRBV19 and TRBJ1-6, with unresolved D. The V end was cut by 6 bases, the J end by 8 bases, with 11 bases between. There are 13 residues in the CDR3. Germline values: CDR1 LNHDA, CDR2 SQIVND (reference sequence). CDR3 sequence: CASRRVLDSPLHF. CDR3 DNA: TGTGCCAGTAGGAGGGTATTGGATTCACCCCTCCACTTT.

The chain links TRBV13 to TRBJ2-7, with 13 bases lining up with TRBD2. The CDR3 length is 14 residues. Germline V gene data show CDR1 as PRHDT and CDR2 as FYEKMQ (reference sequence). V gave up 8 bases and J gave up 6 bases; unmatched junction bases: 7. CDR3 region: CASAGTSGVTEQYF. CDR3 nucleotide sequence: TGTGCCAGCGCTGGGACTAGCGGGGTCACCGAGCAGTACTTC.

The chain has TRBV7-9 and TRBJ1-3; D is undetermined. Trimming took off 3 bases at V and 0 bases at J, with 6 bases between the two ends. The CDR3 has 14 amino acids. CDR1 is SEHNR and CDR2 is FQNEAQ in the germline V gene (reference sequence). The CDR3 nucleotides are TGTGCCAGCAGCTTCATCAGCTCTGGAAACACCATATATTTT. Amino acid sequence: CASSFISSGNTIYF.

This chain connects TRBV5-4 to TRBJ2-5; D may correspond to TRBD1 or TRBD2 (6 bases each). The V end was cut by 1 base, the J end by 1 base, with 8 bases between. The germline CDR1 and CDR2 sequences are SGHNT and YYREEE (reference sequence). The CDR3 extends over 14 amino acids. CDR3 in amino acids: CASSLWGAQETQYF. The DNA of the CDR3 is TGTGCCAGCAGCTTGTGGGGGGCCCAAGAGACCCAGTACTTC.

V gene TRBV7-2 combines with J gene TRBJ1-1; D possibly corresponds to TRBD1 (6 bases). Germline assignment: CDR1 SGHTA and CDR2 FQGNSA. The V and J ends lost 5 bases and 0 bases respectively, with 10 bases between them. The CDR3 totals 14 residues. The CDR3 loop reads CASSPQGLNTEAFF. CDR3 bases: TGTGCCAGCAGCCCACAGGGCCTGAACACTGAAGCTTTCTTT.

The chain uses TRBV7-9 and TRBJ2-5; D not certain. Gene TRBJ2-7 matches the end of the DNA better, so the J call may be wrong. The CDR3 is made up of 13 amino acids. Germline CDR1 and CDR2: SEHNR and FQNEAQ (reference sequence). The CDR3 sequence is CASSATIPYEQYF. The DNA of the CDR3 is TGTGCCAGCAGCGCCACTATCCCCTACGAGCAGTACTTC.

The J gene is TRBJ2-5, the V gene TRBV7-2; TRBD1 matches 9 bases. CDR3 size: 13 residues. The V and J ends lost 4 bases and 7 bases, in that order; junction bases with no gene match: 4. CDR1 SGHTA and CDR2 FQGNSA come from the germline V gene. The CDR3 bases are TGTGCCAGCAGCTCGGACAGGGGAGGGACCCAGTACTTC. This gives the protein CASSSDRGGTQYF.

This chain links TRBV7-2 with TRBJ2-5; D is ambiguous. Between the trimmed V and J ends, which lost 5 bases and 5 bases, there was a span of 15 bases. CDR3 length: 14 amino acids. The germline V gene encodes CDR1 SGHTA and CDR2 FQGNSA. This CDR3 is CASSHVGFLETQYF. In nucleotides, the CDR3 is TGTGCCAGCAGCCATGTCGGGTTTCTGGAGACCCAGTACTTC.